This T cell receptor (beta chain) was sequenced during a study of blood T cell repertoires in COVID-19. Some clones are missing from TCRdb's copy, which holds only in-frame ones; the method was immunoSEQ multiplex PCR. The sample consists of about 150,000 clones, roughly 90% of them appearing once. V was clipped by 1 base and J by 2 bases; unmatched bases: 5. CDR3 length equals 15 residues. Germline V gene lookup returns CDR1 SGHTA and CDR2 FQGNSA. The source material was peripheral blood. The clonotype was recovered from a woman aged 55-69 years with active or convalescent COVID-19. The chain combines TRBV7-2 with TRBJ2-7; 7 nucleotides line up with TRBD2. CDR3 sequence: CASSLVSGTTYEQYF. In DNA form, the CDR3 reads TGTGCCAGCAGCTTAGTAAGCGGGACTACCTACGAGCAGTACTTC.